This is a list of T cell receptor beta chains from one sample in a study of OX40 agonist ivuxolimab in advanced cancers. The assay was immunoSEQ multiplex PCR, and TCRdb's table has in-frame clones only and misses some. The sample includes tens of thousands of clones, nearly 90% seen only once; the top ten take around 10%. Sample: CD4+ or CD8+ T cells sorted from blood, taken in a trial of the OX40 agonist ivuxolimab. The source is an adult with an advanced solid tumor such as melanoma, head and neck, liver or kidney cancer. The CDR3 runs from the conserved cysteine through the conserved F or W. A D gene is named only where the DNA matches it firmly.

>TRBD1|TRBJ1-1|TRBV2
TGTGCCAGCAGCACCCACTCCCAGACAGGGGAAAACACTGAAGCTTTCTTT
CASSTHSQTGENTEAFF
>-|TRBJ1-3|TRBV6-1
TGTGCCAGCAGTGAAACAGGGAGTGAAGGAAACACCATATATTTT
CASSETGSEGNTIYF
>TRBD2|TRBJ2-7|TRBV28
TGTGCCATCCCCCCGCGAGGACTAGCGGGAGAGTCCACCTACGAGCAGTACTTC
CAIPPRGLAGESTYEQYF
>-|TRBJ2-1|TRBV2
TGTGCCAGCAGCGCCGGACTTCCCGAGCAGTTCTTC
CASSAGLPEQFF
>-|TRBJ2-7|TRBV27
TGTGCCAGCAGTGGTGACCGTTTCTACGAGCAGTACTTC
CASSGDRFYEQYF
>-|TRBJ1-1|TRBV4-1
TGCGCCAGCAGCCAAGCAATCGGGTTGAACACTGAAGCTTTCTTT
CASSQAIGLNTEAFF
>-|TRBJ2-7|TRBV29-1
TGCAGCGTTAGCTTTGGGGGCCGGACCTACGAGCAGTACTTC
CSVSFGGRTYEQYF
>-|TRBJ1-1|TRBV13
TGTGCCAGCAGCTTAGAAGGGGCCCCTGAAGCTTTCTTT
CASSLEGAPEAFF
>-|TRBJ1-5|TRBV28
TGTGCCAGCAGTTTAGTTTTAACGGGCAATCAGCCCCAGCATTTT
CASSLVLTGNQPQHF
>TRBD1|TRBJ1-4|TRBV13
TGTGCCAGCAGCTTTCTGGGGACAGGGATTAATGAAAAACTGTTTTTT
CASSFLGTGINEKLFF
>TRBD1|TRBJ1-1|TRBV11-2
TGTGCCAGCAGCCTTGGGACAGGGGGCGCCCCTGAAGCTTTCTTT
CASSLGTGGAPEAFF
>-|TRBJ2-7|TRBV27
TGTGCCAGCAGGGTGTGGAACGAGCAGTACTTC
CASRVWNEQYF
>-|TRBJ2-5|TRBV7-6
TGTGCCAGCAGCTTATCCGGGACGGAGACCCAGTACTTC
CASSLSGTETQYF
>-|TRBJ2-5|TRBV4-1
TGCGCCAGCAGCCGCTCGGGAGTAGAGACCCAGTACTTC
CASSRSGVETQYF
>-|TRBJ1-2|TRBV28
TGTGCCAGCAGTCTTCGACTTGGGCGGGGCTATGGCTACACCTTC
CASSLRLGRGYGYTF
>-|TRBJ1-2|TRBV5-6
TGTGCCAGCAGCTACCCGGGTCGAAACTATGGCTACACCTTC
CASSYPGRNYGYTF
>-|TRBJ2-3|TRBV5-1
TGCGCCAGCAGCGTGGGCGCGGCCCCCGTTAGGGATACGCAGTATTTT
CASSVGAAPVRDTQYF